This entry lists 14 T cell receptor beta chains sequenced from one sample in a study of blood T cell repertoires in COVID-19. Sequenced by immunoSEQ multiplex PCR; TCRdb stores in-frame clones only, minus some. This table holds some 120,000 clones, approximately 89% found once. Sequencing input: peripheral blood. These receptors all come from a human donor in a cohort sampled during active COVID-19.

This rearrangement joins TRBV6-4 to TRBJ1-5; D unclear. V was shortened by 2 bases and J by 0 bases, with 14 bases between the two germline ends. CDR3 length: 17 residues. The germline gives CDR1 MRHNA, CDR2 SNTAGT. The CDR3 region is CASSDGSSVYSNQPQHF. The CDR3 DNA reads TGTGCCAGCAGTGACGGGTCCAGCGTCTATAGCAATCAGCCCCAGCATTTT.

A single count supports this clone. V gene TRBV18 combines with J gene TRBJ2-7; unclear D gene. The CDR3 runs to 14 residues. Germline V gene sequence: CDR1 KGHSH, CDR2 LQKENI. V was cut by 2 bases and J by 3 bases, with 11 bases left in between. CDR3: CASSPVVAGYEQYF. CDR3 nucleotides: TGTGCCAGCTCACCAGTTGTTGCAGGCTACGAGCAGTACTTC. Full variable domain (remainder filled in from reference TRBV18 and TRBJ2-7): NAGVMQNPRHLVRRRGQEARLRCSPMKGHSHVYWYRQLPEEGLKFMVYLQKENIIDESGMPKERFSAEFPKEGPSILRIQQVVRGDSAAYFCASSPVVAGYEQYFGPGTRLTVT.

V is TRBV5-1 and J is TRBJ2-1; possibly TRBD1 for D (6 bases). V was clipped by 2 bases and J by 10 bases, with 13 bases between them. This CDR3 is built from 13 residues. Germline loops: CDR1 SGHRS, CDR2 YFSETQ. CDR3 in amino acids: CASSFPIGTEQFF. In DNA, the CDR3 is TGCGCCAGCAGCTTTCCTATCGGGACAGAGCAGTTCTTC.

V is TRBV5-1 and J is TRBJ1-1; D possibly corresponds to TRBD1 (5 bases). The CDR3 is made up of 16 amino acids. V dropped 4 bases and J dropped 1 base, with 17 bases sitting between them. Germline assignment: CDR1 SGHRS and CDR2 YFSETQ. The CDR3 region has the DNA TGCGCCAGCAGCCCCACTCCCCGGGGGGGGAACACTGAAGCTTTCTTT. Its translation: CASSPTPRGGNTEAFF.

There are a few counts of this clone. The rearrangement joins TRBV5-4 to TRBJ2-2; 9 bases are shared with TRBD1. Germline V gene data show CDR1 as SGHNT and CDR2 as YYREEE (reference sequence). The CDR3 spans 15 residues. Germline trimming cut 4 bases from V and 6 bases from J; bases unmatched to any gene: 7. CDR3 sequence: CASSQQGAVAGELFF. CDR3 coding DNA: TGTGCCAGCAGCCAACAGGGGGCTGTGGCCGGGGAGCTGTTTTTT.

The V and J genes are TRBV27 and TRBJ2-2, with a weak D call TRBD2 (5 bases). CDR3 length equals 14 residues. Germline loops: CDR1 MNHEY, CDR2 SMNVEV (reference sequence). V lost 3 bases and J 1 base, leaving 6 bases between the germline ends. This CDR3 reads CASSFGGNTGELFF. As DNA, the CDR3 is TGTGCCAGCAGTTTTGGAGGGAACACCGGGGAGCTGTTTTTT.

The chain combines TRBV21-1 with TRBJ2-7; the table's D call of TRBD1 was not tested on the DNA. TRBV21-1 corresponds to a pseudogene. CDR3 length equals 14 residues. DNA for the CDR3: TGTGCCAGCAGCGACTGGGACAGCTACTACGAGCAGTACTTC. Protein sequence: CASSDWDSYYEQYF.

This clone was recorded only once. V usage is TRBV6-1 and J usage is TRBJ1-5, with 9 bases that match TRBD1. CDR1 and CDR2 from the germline V gene are MNHNS and SASEGT. The CDR3 runs to 17 residues. Unmatched junction bases numbered 12, after V lost 4 bases and J lost 5 bases. DNA of the CDR3: TGTGCCAGCAGTGGAAGGGACAGGGTACGGGGGGATCAGCCCCAGCATTTT. It codes for CASSGRDRVRGDQPQHF.

CDR3 sequence (DNA): TGTGCCAGCAGTTTACACAGGGGGCTTTTGTACACTGAAGCTTTCTTT. Residues: CASSLHRGLLYTEAFF. The chain combines TRBV27 with TRBJ1-1; TRBD1 matches 9 bases. The germline gives CDR1 MNHEY, CDR2 SMNVEV (reference sequence). The CDR3 sequence is 16 residues long. V lost 2 bases and J lost 3; bases outside the gene matches: 7.

The chain couples TRBV27 to TRBJ1-2; 7 nucleotides align to TRBD1. Germline trimming cut 5 bases from V and 8 bases from J; bases unmatched to any gene: 14. CDR3 size: 15 residues. From germline, CDR1 is MNHEY and CDR2 SMNVEV (reference sequence). CDR3 DNA: TGTGCCAGCAGTCCCAGACAGGGCTCGTTTCTAGGCTACACCTTC. Translation: CASSPRQGSFLGYTF.

The V and J genes are TRBV15 and TRBJ2-1, with 9 bases lining up with TRBD2. The CDR3 spans 16 residues. Unmatched junction bases numbered 8, after V lost 0 bases and J lost 8 bases. Germline CDR1 and CDR2: LNHNV and YYDKDF (reference sequence). In DNA, the CDR3 is TGTGCCACCAGCAGAGAAGGGACTAGCTACGTCGATGAGCAGTTCTTC. Protein product: CATSREGTSYVDEQFF.

The V call is TRBV6-7, the J call TRBJ2-1; TRBD1 matches at 9 bases. TRBV6-7 is flagged as an ORF with uncertain function. The CDR3 is made up of 17 amino acids. After removal of 4 bases from V and 3 bases from J, the junction contained 10 bases not matched to a gene. Written as DNA, the CDR3 is TGTGCCAGCAGTTCCGGCCTGGGACAGGGCGACTACAATGAGCAGTTCTTC. Translated, it gives CASSSGLGQGDYNEQFF.

V gene TRBV3-1 (or the pseudogene TRBV3-2) combines with J gene TRBJ2-3; D remains ambiguous. Germline CDR1 is LGHDT and CDR2 is YNNKEL (reference sequence). This CDR3 is built from 12 residues. V was clipped by 2 bases and J by 6 bases, with 6 bases between them. The DNA for the CDR3 is TGTGCCAGCAGCCAACTCCAGGATACGCAGTATTTT. Protein sequence: CASSQLQDTQYF.

CDR3 DNA: TGTGCCAGCAGCTCCCTGGGACAGATTAATTCACCCCTCCACTTT. Protein sequence: CASSSLGQINSPLHF. The V gene is TRBV11-2, the J gene TRBJ1-6, with TRBD1 matching over 7 bases. Germline trimming cut 4 bases from V and 6 bases from J; bases unmatched to any gene: 6. This CDR3 region has 15 residues. Germline values: CDR1 SGHAT, CDR2 FQNNGV.